Listed here are 6 T cell receptor beta chains from one sample, sequenced in a study of post-analysis software for immune sequencing data. Overall study findings and caveats: About 5 TRBV segments occurring more often in patients than controls included TRBV5-6, TRBV5-1 and TRBV20-1.

Their antigens remain unidentified. Every TCR beta cDNA library bore unique molecular identifiers. TCRdb independently ran MiXCR on the PCR reads; one entry per CDR3 protein. Among approximately 260,000 distinct CDR3 sequences, 30% to 45% were seen once, and the ten largest hold around 5%. Input material: blood. These receptors were obtained from a girl aged 10-17 years with multiple sclerosis.

This clonotype was seen many times. The CDR3 DNA follows: TGTGCCACCACTCGGGGGAACGAGCAGTTCTTC. Translating it yields CATTRGNEQFF. The rearrangement joins TRBV15 to TRBJ2-1; D is possibly TRBD2 (6 bases). Germline V gene lookup returns CDR1 LNHNV and CDR2 YYDKDF (reference sequence). The V and J ends lost 7 bases and 10 bases respectively, with 11 bases between them. The CDR3 has 11 amino acids.

This clonotype was seen a few times. A much larger clone lies one base from this, so it may be a read error. The V and J genes are TRBV7-9 and TRBJ2-1; 9 bases agree with TRBD2. TRBJ2-7 matches the DNA end more closely, so the J call is doubtful. The germline CDR1 and CDR2 sequences are SEHNR and FQNEAQ (reference sequence). CDR3 length equals 14 residues. Here the CDR3 reads CASSSGTSINEQYF. As DNA, the CDR3 is TGTGCCAGCAGCTCCGGGACTAGCATCAATGAGCAGTACTTC.

Note on this clonotype: A much larger clone lies one base from this, so it may be a read error. The chain links TRBV12-3 or TRBV12-4 to TRBJ2-3; D uncertain. This CDR3 contains 11 residues. The CDR3 nucleotides are TGTGCCAGCCTCGGACCGGATACGGAGTATTTT. Its translation: CASLGPDTEYF.

V usage is TRBV18 and J usage is TRBJ1-5, with a possible D match to TRBD1 (6 bases). CDR3 length equals 14 residues. Germline-derived CDR1 and CDR2 are KGHSH and LQKENI. V dropped 6 bases and J dropped 8 bases, with 17 bases sitting between them. In DNA, the CDR3 is TGTGCCAGCTCCGAGGGGGGGGTTGTTAAGCCCCAGCATTTT. This translates into CASSEGGVVKPQHF.

This chain joins TRBV20-1 and TRBJ2-3, with 12 positions matching TRBD2. The CDR3 runs 15 residues. Germline trimming cut 5 bases from V and 4 bases from J; bases unmatched to any gene: 7. Germline V gives CDR1 DFQATT, CDR2 SNEGSKA (reference sequence). CDR3 in DNA: TGCAGTGCTTTTAAGACTAGCGGGGGTGCAGATACGCAGTATTTT. Amino acids: CSAFKTSGGADTQYF.

V usage is TRBV7-2 and J usage is TRBJ1-1; 10 bases align to TRBD1. V trimming: 4 bases; J trimming: 0 bases; junction bases outside the gene matches: 8. This CDR3 has 17 residues. Germline V CDR1 and CDR2: SGHTA, FQGNSA. The CDR3 region is CASSYLRGTGVNTEAFF. The CDR3, as DNA: TGTGCCAGCAGCTACCTTAGGGGGACAGGGGTGAACACTGAAGCTTTCTTT.